A selection of T cell receptor beta chains follows, all from one sample in a study of T cells in Graves' hyperthyroidism and ophthalmopathy. TCRdb re-called the multiplex PCR reads with MiXCR, one entry per CDR3 protein. This table has hundreds of thousands of distinct CDR3 sequences, around 38% appearing once. The sequenced sample consisted of blood. The source is a man aged 18 to 30 with Graves' hyperthyroidism. CDR3s include the opening cysteine and the closing phenylalanine or tryptophan. The D gene is left open where the match is weak. Clone size is stated in some rows and not others, as once, few, many or a class when expanded.

clone_size	d_call	v_call	j_call	cdr3_aa	cdr3_nt
.	TRBD1	TRBV12-3/TRBV12-4	TRBJ1-5	CASRRTGGVYQPQHF	TGTGCCAGCAGGAGGACAGGGGGCGTCTATCAGCCCCAGCATTTT
few	TRBD1	TRBV6-5	TRBJ1-2	CASSYTGGRVGGYTF	TGTGCCAGCAGTTACACAGGGGGCAGGGTTGGGGGCTACACCTTC
.	.	TRBV29-1	TRBJ2-2	CSLRSGELFF	TGCAGCTTGCGGAGCGGGGAGCTGTTTTTT
once	.	TRBV29-1	TRBJ2-7	CSVEEGPDAGVTAYEQYF	TGCAGCGTTGAAGAAGGGCCGGACGCCGGAGTAACCGCCTACGAGCAGTACTTC
.	.	TRBV6-1	TRBJ1-3	CACSLFAGTIYF	TGTGCCTGCAGTCTTTTCGCGGGCACCATATATTTT
.	.	TRBV5-1	TRBJ2-7	CASSTEVQLRDSAYEQYF	TGCGCCAGCAGCACGGAGGTCCAGCTCCGGGACTCCGCCTACGAGCAGTACTTC
.	.	TRBV5-5	TRBJ1-1	CASSLGVQGNTEAFF	TGTGCCAGCAGCTTGGGGGTACAGGGGAACACTGAAGCTTTCTTT
.	TRBD2	TRBV7-6	TRBJ2-2	CASSSTSWEHANTGELFF	TGTGCCAGCAGCTCGACTAGCTGGGAACACGCGAACACCGGGGAGCTGTTTTTT
many	TRBD1	TRBV2	TRBJ1-5	CASTRTGGNQPQHF	TGTGCCAGCACCAGGACAGGGGGAAATCAGCCCCAGCATTTT
.	.	TRBV7-6	TRBJ2-2	CASSSAAGLNTGELFF	TGTGCCAGCAGCTCAGCTGCAGGTCTGAACACCGGGGAGCTGTTTTTT
few	TRBD2	TRBV9	TRBJ2-5	CASSLASGSWETQYF	TGTGCCAGCAGCCTTGCTAGCGGGAGTTGGGAGACCCAGTACTTC
.	TRBD1	TRBV5-1	TRBJ2-7	CASSLATRTGFSYEQYF	TGCGCCAGCAGCTTGGCCACGAGGACAGGGTTCTCGTACGAGCAGTACTTC
.	.	TRBV2	TRBJ2-7	CASSVTGF	TGTGCCAGCAGCGTTACAGGCTTC
.	TRBD1	TRBV7-6	TRBJ1-5	CASSLGQGHTAQHF	TGTGCCAGCAGCTTGGGACAGGGTCATACGGCCCAGCATTTT
many	TRBD1	TRBV2	TRBJ1-5	CASSPRGQGNQPQHF	TGTGCCAGCAGTCCTAGGGGACAGGGCAATCAGCCCCAGCATTTT